This T cell receptor (beta chain) was profiled in a study of blood T cell repertoires in COVID-19 (dated by TCRdb to about 2020). Study-wide context: Samples from collaborators originated in the United States, Italy and Spain and spanned both the acute and convalescent phases of COVID-19. Subjects who had been exposed to COVID-19, were actively infected with it, or had recovered from it provided the deeply sampled blood TCRbeta repertoires that made up the dataset. The material from the prospective study consisted of cDNA or gDNA derived from T cells, B-cell-depleted T cells, or PBMCs. Where available, HLA class I and class II types were taken from metadata supplied by the sample provider and were not determined by assay-based typing. A de-identified subject ID, COVID-19 status, age in years and sex were almost always included in the sample metadata. A freely available public database, intended as a resource for researchers studying the immune response to SARS-CoV-2, is where the repertoires were released. The samples were drawn from the first 160 participants of the ongoing ImmuneRACE study and from over a thousand subjects provided by 6 global collaborators.

Paper-wide results and their limitations: How much clinical and demographic metadata was included differed by source and by participant, and the metadata was provided uncurated.

The immunoSEQ Assay, a bias-controlled multiplex PCR, was used to amplify TCRbeta CDR3 regions from genomic DNA. Per the source publication's procedure: The number of nucleated cells in each sample was estimated by amplification of reference gene primers within the assay. Sequence reads were collapsed and filtered to measure the absolute abundance of every unique TCRbeta CDR3 rearrangement. For each sample, productive Simpson clonality was calculated as the square root of Simpson's diversity index across productive rearrangements. TCRdb took over this immuneACCESS table, retaining in-frame rearrangements with V and J assigned. Such tables are incomplete; in checked studies, under half of the missing clones stem from an unresolved V gene, and the remainder is unexplained. V and J calls and clone size are given by that table; D and trimming were obtained from the DNA. Here the sample has 350,000 to 400,000 clones; roughly nine tenths occur a single time. The ten largest clonotypes hold around 3% of the sample.

The germline V gene specifies MRHNA as CDR1 and SNTAGT as CDR2. The CDR3 measures 12 amino acids from cysteine to phenylalanine. Just CDR3 DNA is preserved here, 36 bases in frame from base 1. The junction shows trimming of 4 bases on V and 8 bases on J, plus 11 bases between the germline ends. As for this clone: The antigen it binds to is not known. There are no base qualities to consult, and no much larger clone falls within one base.

One collaborating source in Seattle enrolled patients during active infection and followed them longitudinally through the course of disease. The collaborating institutions used their own protocols to collect whole blood in K2EDTA tubes. For TCRbeta analysis, collaborator samples were shipped as frozen whole blood, as isolated PBMCs, or as DNA extracted from either sample type. In this chain, TRBV6-4 is recombined with TRBJ1-2, with TRBD1 as a weak D call on 5 bases. The sequence was collected from a woman aged 25-40 years with COVID-19, enrolled during active disease. Sequencing input: peripheral blood. The CDR3 protein sequence reads: CASSAPGQGYTF. The nucleotide sequence reads as follows: TGTGCCAGCAGTGCCCCCGGACAAGGCTACACCTTC.